These T cell receptor beta chains were read from a single sample in a study of T cell responses to AZD1222 COVID-19 vaccine. Here immunoSEQ multiplex PCR was the method, and the copy in TCRdb shows in-frame clones only, minus some. The table includes approximately 100,000 clones, roughly 90% detected once. This sample comprised peripheral blood, obtained on day 0 of AZD1222 vaccination. The receptors come from an adult in good health. Both conserved end residues are part of each CDR3. A D gene is named only where the DNA matches it firmly. For some rows the clone size is stated as once, few or many, or as a class when expanded; others skip it.

J | V | D | size | CDR3 | DNA
TRBJ2-5 | TRBV11-3 | . | once | CASSLRETQYF | TGTGCCAGCAGCCTTCGGGAGACCCAGTACTTC
TRBJ1-1 | TRBV6-2/TRBV6-3 | TRBD1 | . | CASSVRDRSNTEAFF | TGTGCCAGCAGTGTACGGGACAGAAGTAACACTGAAGCTTTCTTT
TRBJ1-1 | TRBV7-2 | . | . | CASRARAGNTEAFF | TGTGCCAGCAGGGCGAGGGCGGGGAACACTGAAGCTTTCTTT
TRBJ2-7 | TRBV10-3 | . | . | CAIRGTQSYEQYF | TGTGCCATCAGGGGGACGCAATCCTACGAGCAGTACTTC
TRBJ1-5 | TRBV30 | . | . | CAWSARQAQNQPQHF | TGTGCCTGGAGTGCTCGACAGGCCCAGAATCAGCCCCAGCATTTT
TRBJ2-3 | TRBV30 | . | . | CAWSVRRPADTQYF | TGTGCCTGGAGTGTCCGCAGGCCGGCAGATACGCAGTATTTT
TRBJ2-2 | TRBV7-2 | . | . | CASSRGGANTGELFF | TGTGCCAGCAGTCGAGGGGGGGCCAACACCGGGGAGCTGTTTTTT
TRBJ2-5 | TRBV5-8 | TRBD1 | . | CASSLPGQGRETQYF | TGTGCCAGCAGCCTCCCGGGACAGGGTAGAGAGACCCAGTACTTC
TRBJ1-5 | TRBV9 | TRBD1 | . | CASNRGTSNQPQHF | TGTGCCAGCAACAGGGGAACTAGCAATCAGCCCCAGCATTTT
TRBJ2-7 | TRBV7-2 | . | . | CASSSLQRATYEQYF | TGTGCCAGCAGCTCCCTCCAGCGGGCCACCTACGAGCAGTACTTC
TRBJ2-1 | TRBV19 | TRBD1 | . | CASSMGDRGKNEQFF | TGTGCCAGTAGTATGGGGGACAGGGGGAAGAATGAGCAGTTCTTC
TRBJ1-2 | TRBV27 | . | . | CASRGNGEGYSGYTF | TGTGCCAGCAGGGGGAACGGTGAGGGGTACTCTGGCTACACCTTC
TRBJ2-5 | TRBV18 | . | . | CASSPGTQETQYF | TGTGCCAGCTCACCGGGGACGCAAGAGACCCAGTACTTC
TRBJ1-2 | TRBV3-1/TRBV3-2 | . | . | CASKVPGRNGYTF | TGTGCCAGCAAAGTCCCGGGTCGAAATGGCTACACCTTC
TRBJ1-2 | TRBV19 | . | . | CASSIDWAYGYTF | TGTGCCAGTAGTATAGATTGGGCTTATGGCTACACCTTC
TRBJ1-2 | TRBV5-4 | TRBD1 | . | CASSADRALYGYTF | TGTGCCAGCAGCGCCGACAGGGCTCTCTATGGCTACACCTTC
TRBJ2-7 | TRBV25-1 | . | . | CASSEYGEAEQYF | TGTGCCAGCAGTGAATACGGGGAGGCCGAGCAGTACTTC
TRBJ1-5 | TRBV5-4 | . | . | CASSPQGLNQPQHF | TGTGCCAGCAGCCCCCAGGGGCTGAATCAGCCCCAGCATTTT
TRBJ1-6 | TRBV6-5 | TRBD1 | . | CASTVQGINSPLHF | TGTGCCAGCACTGTACAGGGGATAAATTCACCCCTCCACTTT
TRBJ1-1 | TRBV5-1 | . | . | CASSLVGGTTSSEAFF | TGCGCCAGCAGCTTGGTTGGGGGAACGACTTCGTCTGAAGCTTTCTTT
TRBJ1-1 | TRBV5-1 | . | . | CASSLATMNTEAFF | TGCGCCAGCAGCTTGGCCACGATGAACACTGAAGCTTTCTTT
TRBJ1-3 | TRBV14 | . | . | CASSQVGGVGLNTIYF | TGTGCCAGCAGCCAAGTAGGGGGTGTCGGCCTAAACACCATATATTTT